Sequencing of this T cell receptor (beta chain) was carried out in a study of T cells in Graves' hyperthyroidism and ophthalmopathy. The CDR3 runs to 11 residues. Germline-derived CDR1 and CDR2 are MNHEY and SVGEGT. Trimming cost V 2 bases and J 10 bases, with 3 bases left between them. RNA transcripts were the template for amplifying TCR beta CDR3 regions. HTBI primers were employed in a first-round RT-PCR of the TCR CDR3. TCRdb used MiXCR to reprocess the multiplex PCR reads, holding one entry per CDR3 protein. The table lists 500,000 to 800,000 distinct CDR3 sequences, about 14% of them singletons.

This clonotype was sampled from a woman between 45 and 60 years old with Graves' ophthalmopathy. Sequenced input: blood. J is TRBJ1-6 and V is TRBV6-2 or TRBV6-3; D gene unclear. This chain's CDR3 is CASSYRSPLHF. As DNA, the CDR3 is TGTGCCAGCAGTTACCGGTCACCCCTCCACTTT.